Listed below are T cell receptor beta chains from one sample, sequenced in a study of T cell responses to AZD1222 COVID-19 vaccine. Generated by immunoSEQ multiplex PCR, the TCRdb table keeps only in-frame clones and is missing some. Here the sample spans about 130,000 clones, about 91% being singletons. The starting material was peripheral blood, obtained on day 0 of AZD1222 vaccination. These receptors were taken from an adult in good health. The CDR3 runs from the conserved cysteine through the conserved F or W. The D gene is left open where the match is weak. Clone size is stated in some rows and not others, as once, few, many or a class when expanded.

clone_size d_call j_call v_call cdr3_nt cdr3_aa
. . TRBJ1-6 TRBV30 TGTGCCTGGTTGGGGCAGTATAATTCACCCCTCCACTTT CAWLGQYNSPLHF
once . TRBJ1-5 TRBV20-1 TGCAGTGCTAGGGGTGATCAGCCCCAGCATTTT CSARGDQPQHF
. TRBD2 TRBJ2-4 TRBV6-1 TGTGCCAGCAGTGGGGAGGGTGCGGTTCAGTACTTC CASSGEGAVQYF
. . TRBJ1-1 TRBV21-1 TGTGCCAGCAGCAAAGAGAAGGGACAGCCAAACGAAATTGGGTCTGAAGCTTTCTTT CASSKEKGQPNEIGSEAFF
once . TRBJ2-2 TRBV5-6 TGTGCCAGCAGCTTGGGACTGGCATCCACCGGGGAGCTGTTTTTT CASSLGLASTGELFF
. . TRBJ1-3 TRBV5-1 TGCGCCAGCAGTCAGGACTCTGGAAACACCATATATTTT CASSQDSGNTIYF
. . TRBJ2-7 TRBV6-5 TGTGCCAGCAGTAGGGACACCTTCTACGAGCAGTACTTC CASSRDTFYEQYF
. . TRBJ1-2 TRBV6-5 TGTGCCAGCAGAACCCGGGACTATGGCTACACCTTC CASRTRDYGYTF
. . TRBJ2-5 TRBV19 TGTGCCAGTAGTATACGGGGGGCCTCAGAGACCCAGTACTTC CASSIRGASETQYF
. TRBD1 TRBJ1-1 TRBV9 TGTGCCAGCAGCGCGGACAGGGGGAGCACTGAAGCTTTCTTT CASSADRGSTEAFF
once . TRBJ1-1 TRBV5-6 TGTGCCAGCAGCCTACAGGGAGGCACTGAAGCTTTCTTT CASSLQGGTEAFF
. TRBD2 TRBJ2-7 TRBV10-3 TGTGCCATCAAGTATAGCGGGGACTCCTACGAGCAGTACTTC CAIKYSGDSYEQYF
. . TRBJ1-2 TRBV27 TGTGCCAGCAGTTTTCTTTGGGGGGCGGAGGGCTACACCTTC CASSFLWGAEGYTF
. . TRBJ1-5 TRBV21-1 TGTGCCAGCAGGAACTCTGAACTAAATCAGCCCCAGCATTTT CASRNSELNQPQHF
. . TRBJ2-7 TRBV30 TGTGCCTGGAGCGGCAGGGGGGCATCCGTCTCCTACGAGCAGTACTTC CAWSGRGASVSYEQYF
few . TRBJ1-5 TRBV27 TGTGCCAGCAGCGAGACACCCCCAGGGGCTTTGTATTTTGGCTCCGGTCAGCCCCAGCATTTT CASSETPPGALYFGSGQPQHF
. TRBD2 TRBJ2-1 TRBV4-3 TGCGCCAGCAGCCAAGATGAGCGGGGGCTTGAGCAGTTCTTC CASSQDERGLEQFF
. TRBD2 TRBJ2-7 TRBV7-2 TGTGCCAGCAGCTCCTATAGAGCGGGAGACATCCCCTACGAGCAGTACTTC CASSSYRAGDIPYEQYF
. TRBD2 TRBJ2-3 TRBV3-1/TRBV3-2 TGTGCCAGCTCCCTAGCGGGGGCCCTTAGCACAGATACGCAGTATTTT CASSLAGALSTDTQYF
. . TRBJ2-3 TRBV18 TGTGCCAGCTCACCCTACGATCAGGATACGCAGTATTTT CASSPYDQDTQYF
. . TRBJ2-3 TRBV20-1 TGCAGTGCCCCACCGGCGGCTACGCAGTATTTT CSAPPAATQYF
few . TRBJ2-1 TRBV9 TGTGCCAGCAGCGCGCGGGGTGGTGAGCAGTTCTTC CASSARGGEQFF
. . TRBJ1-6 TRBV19 TGTGCCAGTAGTATTCGGTGGAATTCACCCCTCCACTTT CASSIRWNSPLHF
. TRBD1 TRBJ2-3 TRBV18 TGTGCCAGCTCACATAGCGGAGAAGGACAGGGGGCGTTTGGGACAGATACGCAGTATTTT CASSHSGEGQGAFGTDTQYF
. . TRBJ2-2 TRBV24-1 TGTGCCACCAGTGAGCCCCGGGGGGCCTGGAACACCGGGGAGCTGTTTTTT CATSEPRGAWNTGELFF
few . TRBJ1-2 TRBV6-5 TGTGCCAGCGCCTTGGACAGTAACTATGGCTACACCTTC CASALDSNYGYTF
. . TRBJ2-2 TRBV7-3 TGTGCCAGCAGCTTTCTCCCCTTCACCGGGGAGCTGTTTTTT CASSFLPFTGELFF
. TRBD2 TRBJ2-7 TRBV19 TGTGCCAGTAGTTCGGGTAGCGGGGGGCTCCCCTACGAGCAGTACTTC CASSSGSGGLPYEQYF
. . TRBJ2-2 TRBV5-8 TGTGCCAGCAGCTCTCCTTACAGGGACTACACCGGGGAGCTGTTTTTT CASSSPYRDYTGELFF
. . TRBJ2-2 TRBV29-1 TGCAGCGTTAGGGGTCCCGCGAACACCGGGGAGCTGTTTTTT CSVRGPANTGELFF
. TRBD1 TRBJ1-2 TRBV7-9 TGTGCCAGCAGCCCCGCGGGACAGGGAGGGGGCTACACCTTC CASSPAGQGGGYTF
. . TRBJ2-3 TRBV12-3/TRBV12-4 TGTGCCAGCAGTTGGGGGATGCCGGATACGCAGTATTTT CASSWGMPDTQYF
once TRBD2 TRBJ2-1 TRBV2 TGTGCCAGCAGTCGACTAGCGGGGGGGCACAATGAGCAGTTCTTC CASSRLAGGHNEQFF
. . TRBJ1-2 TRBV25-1 TGTGCCAGCCAGGGACTCAACTATGGCTACACCTTC CASQGLNYGYTF
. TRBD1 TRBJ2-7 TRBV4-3 TGCGCCAGCAGCCAAGACGGTGGACAGGGGACCGAGCAGTACTTC CASSQDGGQGTEQYF
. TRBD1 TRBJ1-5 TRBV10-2 TGCGCCAGCGGGACAGGGTGGTCTCAGCCCCAGCATTTT CASGTGWSQPQHF
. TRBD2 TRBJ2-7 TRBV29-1 TGCAGCGTTTTCCAGAGGAGACTAGCGGGGGGCCTGAGCTCCTACGAGCAGTACTTC CSVFQRRLAGGLSSYEQYF
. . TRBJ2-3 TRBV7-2 TGTGCCAGCAGCTTAGTGTCAGATACGCAGTATTTT CASSLVSDTQYF
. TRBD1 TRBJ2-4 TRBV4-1 TGCGCCAGCAGCCGGGACAGGGCGACCAAAAACATTCAGTACTTC CASSRDRATKNIQYF
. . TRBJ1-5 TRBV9 TGTGCCAGCAGCAAGGACCCTGGTAGCAATCAGCCCCAGCATTTT CASSKDPGSNQPQHF
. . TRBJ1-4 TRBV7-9 TGTGCCAGCAGCCCAGTTGCAACTAATGAAAAACTGTTTTTT CASSPVATNEKLFF
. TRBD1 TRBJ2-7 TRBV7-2 TGTGCCAGCAGCTACGCCCGAGACAGGGCCTACGAGCAGTACTTC CASSYARDRAYEQYF